This T cell receptor beta chain was identified during a study of blood T cell repertoires in COVID-19. Everyone who took part was about 18 to 90 years old, and they came from roughly 25 US areas. Per the original data handling: Estimation of nucleated cell counts relied on the amplification of reference gene primers. The protocol was immunoSEQ multiplex PCR, while the TCRdb copy is restricted to in-frame clones and leaves out a portion. D and trimming were read from the DNA, whereas the V and J calls and clone size are those reported in that table. The sample lists approximately 290,000 clones, around 90% occurring once. CDR1 and CDR2 (germline): LNHDA, SQIVND (reference sequence). The CDR3 is 13 residues long. Trimming removed 1 base from V and 7 bases from J, with 7 bases in between.

This sequence was found in a woman aged 18-29 years with acute COVID-19. The chain carries TRBV19 and TRBJ1-4; D not certain. The material sequenced was PBMCs or T cells enriched from blood (not recorded which). In DNA form, the CDR3 reads TGTGCCAGTAGTATAGGGCCCCGTGAAAAACTGTTTTTT. It specifies CASSIGPREKLFF.